This passage covers 22 T cell receptor beta chains from one sample sequenced in a study of CD8 T cells in Susac syndrome. RNA totalling roughly 0.5 to 1 ug underwent reverse transcription with random hexamers. TCRdb fed the immunoSEQ multiplex PCR reads into MiXCR, producing one record per CDR3 protein. The repertoire holds some 210,000 distinct CDR3 sequences, with roughly 93% as singletons. Sequencing was performed on CD4+ T cells from PBMCs. The receptor set was obtained from a human donor with Susac syndrome.

V and J are TRBV2 and TRBJ2-4, with 7 bases identical to TRBD2. Trimming cost V 2 bases and J 12 bases; bases outside gene matches: 16. The germline CDR1 and CDR2 sequences are SNHLY and FYNNEI. This CDR3 is 16 amino acids long. The CDR3 spells CASSESTSRVGRHQYF. The CDR3 DNA sequence: TGTGCCAGCAGTGAATCGACTAGCAGAGTGGGTCGACATCAGTACTTC. Combining the CDR3 with reference TRBV2 and TRBJ2-4 gives the whole variable domain EPEVTQTPSHQVTQMGQEVILRCVPISNHLYFYWYRQILGQKVEFLVSFYNNEISEKSEIFDDQFSVERPDGSNFTLKIRSTKLEDSAMYFCASSESTSRVGRHQYFGAGTRLSVL.

This chain links TRBV6-5 with TRBJ2-1; 9 positions match TRBD1. The CDR3 runs 15 residues. Germline CDR1 MNHEY, CDR2 SVGAGI. After removal of 6 bases from V and 2 bases from J, the junction contained 5 bases not matched to a gene. CDR3: CASSPGQGPYNEQFF. Written as DNA, the CDR3 is TGTGCCAGCAGCCCTGGACAGGGGCCCTACAATGAGCAGTTCTTC.

This chain joins TRBV27 and TRBJ1-6; D may be TRBD1 (6 bases). This CDR3 region has 16 residues. In germline, CDR1 is MNHEY, CDR2 SMNVEV (reference sequence). The V end lost 5 bases, the J end lost 5 bases, and 16 bases lay between the germline ends. The CDR3 bases are TGTGCCAGCAGTACCCGGGGGCCGGGGAATAATTCACCCCTCCACTTT. Encoded protein: CASSTRGPGNNSPLHF.

The chain is built from TRBV12-3 or TRBV12-4 and TRBJ1-2; D not certain. Trimming left V 3 bases short and J 0 bases short, with 14 bases between. This CDR3 contains 16 residues. The CDR3 DNA reads as TGTGCCAGCAGTTTCCTACTCCGGGAACCTAACTATGGCTACACCTTC. Protein sequence: CASSFLLREPNYGYTF.

The chain joins TRBV20-1 to TRBJ2-1; TRBD2 agrees at 9 bases. CDR1 is DFQATT, CDR2 SNEGSKA, per germline (reference sequence). The length of the CDR3 is 14 residues. V dropped 2 bases and J dropped 5; count of bases not matched to a gene: 4. The chain's CDR3 is CSARSLAGNNEQFF. In nucleotides, the CDR3 is TGCAGTGCTAGAAGCCTAGCGGGGAACAATGAGCAGTTCTTC.

V and J are TRBV6-2 or TRBV6-3 and TRBJ2-7, with D perhaps given as TRBD1 or TRBD2 (5 bases each). Trimming shortened V by 0 bases and J by 5 bases, and 11 bases separated the two germline ends. This CDR3 region has 14 residues. Germline CDR1 and CDR2: MNHEY and SVGEGT. In DNA form, the CDR3 reads TGTGCCAGCAGTTACTCGAAAGGGGACCACGAGCAGTACTTC. It specifies CASSYSKGDHEQYF.

The chain links TRBV7-3 to TRBJ2-7, with TRBD2 identical over 8 bases. The CDR3 is 14 amino acids. The V and J ends lost 1 base and 3 bases, in that order; junction bases with no gene match: 2. Germline CDR1 and CDR2: SGHTA and FQGTGA. The CDR3 DNA reads TGTGCCAGCAGCTTAAGAGCGGGGGACTACGAGCAGTACTTC. Its protein product is CASSLRAGDYEQYF.

J is TRBJ2-2 and V is TRBV12-3 or TRBV12-4, with TRBD2 matching over 8 bases. The CDR3 covers 19 residues. V shed 7 bases and J 0 bases; nucleotides not matched to a gene: 16. CDR3 nucleotide sequence: TGTGCCAGCAACCAACCGCGGGGGGACGTGATGTCGAACACCGGGGAGCTGTTTTTT. It translates to CASNQPRGDVMSNTGELFF.

The chain uses TRBV28 and TRBJ2-5; 8 bases agree with TRBD1. The CDR3 covers 15 residues. Germline V gene sequence: CDR1 MDHEN, CDR2 SYDVKM. J was trimmed by 9 bases and V by 5 bases; bases with no gene match: 14. The CDR3 sequence: CASSQRPGQDESQYF. Here the CDR3 DNA reads TGTGCCAGCAGTCAGAGACCGGGACAGGACGAGTCCCAGTACTTC.

The chain couples TRBV4-1 to TRBJ1-2, with D possibly matching TRBD1 (6 bases). Germline V CDR1 and CDR2: MGHRA, YSYEKL. CDR3 length: 18 amino acids. V was trimmed by 0 bases and J by 1 base, leaving 18 bases between them. The CDR3 DNA reads as TGCGCCAGCAGCCAAGATCGGCAGGGGATAGCCCTTAACTATGGCTACACCTTC. Protein product: CASSQDRQGIALNYGYTF.

This chain connects TRBV12-3 or TRBV12-4 to TRBJ1-5; no reliable D call. The CDR3 spans 17 residues. The V gene lost 4 bases and the J gene lost 0 bases, with 16 bases spanning the gap. The CDR3 reads CASSSSSGLPSNQPQHF. The DNA for the CDR3 is TGTGCCAGCAGTTCCTCTTCGGGGTTGCCTAGCAATCAGCCCCAGCATTTT.

This clonotype was recorded once. This chain connects TRBV7-9 to TRBJ2-1; TRBD2 matches 10 bases. After removal of 3 bases from V and 5 bases from J, the junction contained 7 bases not matched to a gene. Germline V gene lookup returns CDR1 SEHNR and CDR2 FQNEAQ (reference sequence). This CDR3 has 16 amino acids. The CDR3 DNA follows: TGTGCCAGCAGCTTTTCGAGCGGGGGGGCTAACAATGAGCAGTTCTTC. This encodes CASSFSSGGANNEQFF.

V usage is TRBV20-1 and J usage is TRBJ1-2, with D maybe TRBD1 (6 bases). The germline gives CDR1 DFQATT, CDR2 SNEGSKA (reference sequence). The CDR3 contains 14 residues. Between the trimmed V and J ends, which lost 2 bases and 4 bases, there was a span of 14 bases. The CDR3: CSARPDSRGYGYTF. DNA for the CDR3: TGCAGTGCTAGACCGGACAGCCGGGGCTATGGCTACACCTTC.

The chain joins TRBV3-1 to TRBJ2-7; a possible D gene is TRBD2 (7 bases). V was clipped by 1 base and J by 2 bases, with 12 bases between them. Germline V gene lookup returns CDR1 LGHDT and CDR2 YNNKEL (reference sequence). The CDR3 covers 15 residues. CDR3 loop: CASSQGAGAAYEQYF. DNA of the CDR3: TGTGCCAGCAGCCAAGGGGCGGGGGCCGCCTACGAGCAGTACTTC.

The rearrangement uses TRBV2 and TRBJ2-3; tentative D call: TRBD1 (5 bases). Germline values: CDR1 SNHLY, CDR2 FYNNEI. Trimming cost V 2 bases and J 0 bases, with 9 bases left between them. This CDR3 has 15 amino acids. CDR3 protein: CASSELAGSTDTQYF. CDR3 nucleotide sequence: TGTGCCAGCAGTGAACTGGCAGGGAGCACAGATACGCAGTATTTT.

This sequence joins TRBV18 and TRBJ2-5; D might be TRBD1 or TRBD2, each matching 5 bases. Trimming removed 2 bases from V and 3 bases from J, with 10 bases in between. Germline lookup yields CDR1 KGHSH and CDR2 LQKENI. The CDR3 has 14 amino acids. Here the CDR3 DNA reads TGTGCCAGCTCACCAGGGACGGAAGAAGAGACCCAGTACTTC. The encoded protein is CASSPGTEEETQYF.

The V and J genes are TRBV18 and TRBJ2-2; D unresolved. Germline CDR1 KGHSH, CDR2 LQKENI. This CDR3 is built from 13 residues. The V and J ends lost 0 bases and 4 bases respectively, with 3 bases between them. The CDR3: CASSPPITGELFF. The CDR3 DNA reads as TGTGCCAGCTCACCACCGATCACCGGGGAGCTGTTTTTT.

The rearrangement uses TRBV6-2 or TRBV6-3 and TRBJ1-1, with 8 nucleotides matching TRBD1. Germline values: CDR1 MNHEY, CDR2 SVGEGT. Germline trimming cut 8 bases from V and 1 base from J; bases unmatched to any gene: 6. This CDR3 is 14 amino acids long. CDR3 loop: CASGGTGPNTEAFF. CDR3 DNA sequence: TGTGCCAGCGGTGGGACAGGACCGAACACTGAAGCTTTCTTT.

The chain joins TRBV9 to TRBJ1-4; a weak D match, TRBD1 (5 bases). This CDR3 region has 13 residues. Germline V gives CDR1 SGDLS, CDR2 YYNGEE. The V gene lost 5 bases and the J gene lost 8 bases, with 13 bases spanning the gap. This CDR3 reads CASRPGHDEKLFF. The CDR3 nucleotides are TGTGCCAGCAGACCGGGGCATGACGAAAAACTGTTTTTT.

This chain joins TRBV6-2 or TRBV6-3 and TRBJ1-1, with 9 bases aligning to TRBD1. Losses at the gene ends were 6 bases for V and 0 bases for J; bases not matched to a gene: 2. CDR3 length equals 14 residues. Germline-derived CDR1 and CDR2 are MNHEY and SVGEGT. For the CDR3, the DNA is TGTGCCAGCAGGCGGACAGGGGTGAACACTGAAGCTTTCTTT. This encodes CASRRTGVNTEAFF.

CDR3 nucleotides: TGTGCCTGGAGTGTACGGACGGGAGACACTGAAGCTTTCTTT. This encodes CAWSVRTGDTEAFF. This rearrangement joins TRBV30 to TRBJ1-1; D is unresolved. The ends were cut back, 0 bases at V and 3 bases at J, with 11 bases in the middle. The CDR3 runs 14 residues. CDR1 and CDR2 (germline): GTSNPN, SVGIG (reference sequence).

This CDR3 reads CSARDKGNGPLHF. CDR3 bases: TGCAGTGCTAGAGATAAGGGGAACGGGCCCCTCCACTTT. The V gene is TRBV20-1, the J gene TRBJ1-6; tentative D call: TRBD1 (5 bases). The CDR3 sequence is 13 residues long. V lost 0 bases to trimming and J lost 13 bases, with 13 bases between them. The germline V gene encodes CDR1 DFQATT and CDR2 SNEGSKA (reference sequence).